What follows are 3 T cell receptor beta chains derived from one specimen sequenced in a study of blood T cells in healthy people across ages. The second PCR ran about 6 to 12 cycles with a sample-barcoded 5' primer and J-beta primers. Via MiXCR, TCRdb re-called the 5' RACE reads, giving one row per CDR3 protein. The sample consists of approximately 830,000 distinct CDR3 sequences, under 80% of them appearing once. Sequenced sample: blood. These receptors came from a man under 40 in good health.

The gene calls are TRBV6-2 or TRBV6-3 and TRBJ2-7; 7 bases fit TRBD1. This CDR3 spans 14 amino acids. Per germline, CDR1 MNHEY and CDR2 SVGEGT. Trimming at V came to 5 bases and at J to 6 bases, leaving 10 bases not matched to a gene. The CDR3 here is CASSPQGPPAEQYF. The CDR3 region has the DNA TGTGCCAGCAGTCCACAGGGGCCTCCGGCCGAGCAGTACTTC.

This clonotype was found a few times. The V gene is TRBV7-9, the J gene TRBJ1-4, with 7 bases identical to TRBD1. The germline V gene has CDR1 SEHNR and CDR2 FQNEAQ (reference sequence). The CDR3 length is 15 residues. Losses at the gene ends were 4 bases for V and 5 bases for J; bases not matched to a gene: 7. The CDR3 loop is CASSSAGTDNEKLFF. The CDR3 bases are TGTGCCAGCAGCTCGGCCGGGACAGACAATGAAAAACTGTTTTTT.

The chain joins TRBV29-1 to TRBJ1-4; D is unresolved. The germline V gene has CDR1 SQVTM and CDR2 ANQGSEA. This CDR3 has 11 residues. V shed 6 bases and J shed 8 bases, with 10 bases lying between them. Here the CDR3 reads CSVRLNEKLFF. In nucleotides, the CDR3 is TGCAGCGTCCGACTGAACGAAAAACTGTTTTTT.